This section outlines one TCR beta chain sequence together with its context. Its antigen is unknown. The CDR3 sequence is 13 residues long. The V end was cut by 8 bases, the J end by 3 bases, with 13 bases between. Germline lookup yields CDR1 MNHEY and CDR2 SVGAGI. All patients reached thyroid surgery having received no treatment beforehand. This specimen comes from a study of metastatic and nonmetastatic thyroid tumors. In the study overall: Repertoires from malignant and benign thyroid patients were compared across blood and tumor or nodule tissue.

Study-level results: It was reported that TCR beta diversity was significantly higher in malignant thyroid tumors than benign nodules, in blood and tumor.

Original analysis: It was from CDR3 differences across clinicopathological groups that a distant-metastasis classifier for papillary thyroid cancer was built. TCRdb re-analyzed the PCR reads using MiXCR. TCRdb, not the original authors, processed these V and J calls. The repertoire includes some 25,000 clones, around a fifth of them detected once, and 4.6% sits in the top ten. The sequence was collected from a male donor with papillary thyroid cancer or a benign thyroid nodule (not recorded which). Some clones in this sample may be carry-over from other donors' samples. Sequenced sample: blood. The J gene is TRBJ1-1, the V gene TRBV6-5; no definite D call. As DNA, the CDR3 is TGTGCCAGCCAGTCCCTCGGGGACACTGAAGCTTTCTTT. Translation gives CASQSLGDTEAFF.